These 14 T cell receptor beta chains originate from one sample sequenced in a study of blood T cell repertoires in COVID-19. Clones were read by immunoSEQ multiplex PCR, and TCRdb kept only the in-frame ones, dropping some. There are 400,000 to 450,000 clones in the sample; 90% occur only once, and 0.6% lies in the top ten. Material: PBMCs or T cells enriched from blood (not recorded which). The receptors originated from a man aged 18 to 29 who had recovered from COVID-19.

V is TRBV6-1 and J is TRBJ1-1; 12 nucleotides align to TRBD1. The V gene end was trimmed by 0 bases and the J gene end by 11 bases; junction bases not matched to a gene: 4. CDR3 length: 14 residues. Germline CDR1 is MNHNS and CDR2 is SASEGT. CDR3 loop: CASSEAGTGGDAFF. CDR3 DNA: TGTGCCAGCAGTGAAGCGGGGACAGGGGGCGACGCTTTCTTT.

This clone has just one count. V is TRBV28 and J is TRBJ2-2; TRBD2 matches 7 bases. The V and J ends lost 5 bases and 4 bases, in that order; junction bases with no gene match: 16. This CDR3 is built from 18 residues. The germline V gene encodes CDR1 MDHEN and CDR2 SYDVKM. This chain's CDR3 is CASSTRTGRESRTGELFF. For the CDR3, the DNA is TGTGCCAGCAGTACGAGGACTGGGCGGGAGAGTCGCACCGGGGAGCTGTTTTTT.

The chain combines TRBV29-1 with TRBJ2-5; 10 nucleotides match TRBD2. Germline assignment: CDR1 SQVTM and CDR2 ANQGSEA. The V segment lost 5 bases and the J segment 5 bases; nucleotides outside the gene matches: 8. This CDR3 is 14 amino acids long. This chain's CDR3 is CSVSSGGAGETQYF. The CDR3 DNA sequence: TGCAGCGTTTCGAGCGGGGGGGCCGGGGAGACCCAGTACTTC.

CDR3 protein: CASSPQGNGANYGYTF. The CDR3 DNA sequence: TGTGCCAGCAGCCCACAGGGGAATGGAGCTAACTATGGCTACACCTTC. The chain couples TRBV11-1 to TRBJ1-2; 7 bases map to TRBD1. Germline CDR1 reads SGHAT; CDR2 reads FQDESV (reference sequence). CDR3 length: 16 amino acids. The junction had 9 bases not matched to a gene; V was cut back by 5 bases and J by 0 bases.

The chain joins TRBV6-5 to TRBJ1-2, with 11 bases aligning to TRBD1. This CDR3 is 15 amino acids long. J gave up 7 bases and V 4 bases, and 8 bases lay outside the gene matches. Germline V gene lookup returns CDR1 MNHEY and CDR2 SVGAGI. The DNA for the CDR3 is TGTGCCAGCAGTTCCGGACAGGGGGCGTTTGGTGGCTACACCTTC. Translated: CASSSGQGAFGGYTF.

The chain combines TRBV2 with TRBJ2-1; possible D gene TRBD2, 6 bases. Trimming stripped 6 bases from V and 9 bases from J, with 9 bases between. Per the germline V gene, CDR1 is SNHLY and CDR2 is FYNNEI. CDR3 length: 11 amino acids. CDR3 region: CASRRRGEQFF. CDR3 DNA: TGTGCCAGCAGAAGGAGGGGTGAGCAGTTCTTC.

This clone was observed a handful of times. The sample contains more than one DNA sequence encoding this CDR3. The chain joins TRBV12-3 or TRBV12-4 to TRBJ1-2; D is ambiguous. With 3 bases removed from V and 3 bases from J, the gap between germline ends came to 8 bases. CDR3 length: 13 residues. As DNA, the CDR3 is TGTGCCAGCAGTTTCCGCGGGGACTATGGCTACACCTTC. The encoded protein is CASSFRGDYGYTF.

The chain is built from TRBV7-8 and TRBJ2-5; 9 nucleotides align to TRBD2. From germline, CDR1 is SGHVS and CDR2 FQNEAQ. Trimming at V came to 4 bases and at J to 5 bases, leaving 11 bases not matched to a gene. The CDR3 runs to 16 residues. CDR3 residues: CASSSSGTSIWETQYF. CDR3 coding DNA: TGTGCCAGCAGCTCCTCCGGGACTAGCATATGGGAGACCCAGTACTTC.

This chain uses TRBV20-1 with TRBJ1-1; D not certain. This CDR3 has 10 amino acids. V was clipped by 5 bases and J by 10 bases, with 11 bases between them. CDR1 and CDR2 (germline): DFQATT, SNEGSKA (reference sequence). CDR3 loop: CSAVGETAFF. CDR3 coding DNA: TGCAGTGCTGTTGGAGAAACAGCTTTCTTT.

The J gene is TRBJ1-1, the V gene TRBV27, with TRBD1 matching over 8 bases. Germline CDR1 reads MNHEY; CDR2 reads SMNVEV (reference sequence). This CDR3 is 17 amino acids long. Trimming at V came to 4 bases and at J to 0 bases, leaving 10 bases not matched to a gene. CDR3 amino acids: CASSSSYKTGVNTEAFF. CDR3 nucleotides: TGTGCCAGCAGTTCCTCCTACAAGACAGGGGTGAACACTGAAGCTTTCTTT.

The rearrangement uses TRBV9 and TRBJ2-2; D is ambiguous. V was cut by 3 bases and J by 0 bases, with 9 bases left in between. The CDR3 is made up of 15 amino acids. Germline-derived CDR1 and CDR2 are SGDLS and YYNGEE. CDR3 region: CASSATVANTGELFF. The CDR3 nucleotides read TGTGCCAGCAGCGCAACAGTGGCGAACACCGGGGAGCTGTTTTTT. Combining the CDR3 with reference TRBV9 and TRBJ2-2 gives the whole variable domain DSGVTQTPKHLITATGQRVTLRCSPRSGDLSVYWYQQSLDQGLQFLIQYYNGEERAKGNILERFSAQQFPDLHSELNLSSLELGDSALYFCASSATVANTGELFFGEGSRLTVL.

J is TRBJ2-7 and V is TRBV6-5; weak D call: TRBD2 (5 bases). Germline CDR1 and CDR2: MNHEY and SVGAGI. V lost 0 bases to trimming and J lost 4 bases, with 16 bases between them. The CDR3 consists of 16 residues. CDR3 protein: CASSYSIIRGSYEQYF. For the CDR3, the DNA is TGTGCCAGCAGTTACTCGATAATCCGGGGTTCATACGAGCAGTACTTC.

The J gene is TRBJ1-2, the V gene TRBV5-8, with 10 bases lining up with TRBD1. The CDR3 spans 13 residues. Germline V gives CDR1 SGHTS, CDR2 YDEGEE. Trimming removed 4 bases from V and 8 bases from J; junction bases left unmatched: 5. This chain's CDR3 is CASSPGQGEGYTF. In nucleotides, the CDR3 is TGTGCCAGCAGCCCCGGACAGGGGGAAGGCTACACCTTC. The full variable domain, rest sourced from reference TRBV5-8 and TRBJ1-2, is EAGVTQSPTHLIKTRGQQATLRCSPISGHTSVYWYQQALGLGLQFLLWYDEGEERNRGNFPPRFSGRQFPNYSSELNVNALELEDSALYLCASSPGQGEGYTFGSGTRLTVV.

A remark on this clone: The sample holds other DNA sequences that translate to the same CDR3. The chain employs TRBV7-9 and TRBJ1-5; no clear D gene. There are 12 residues in the CDR3. V was shortened by 5 bases and J by 7 bases, with 9 bases between the two germline ends. The germline V gene has CDR1 SEHNR and CDR2 FQNEAQ (reference sequence). The CDR3 nucleotides are TGTGCCAGCAGCCCCGGTAACCAGCCCCAGCATTTT. Residues: CASSPGNQPQHF.